This T cell receptor (beta chain) was documented in a study of blood T cell repertoires in COVID-19. Study-wide background: Specimens from acute and convalescent COVID-19 originated in the United States, Italy and Spain. From T cells, B-cell-depleted T cells, or PBMCs came the material, which was cDNA or gDNA.

Looked up from germline, CDR1 is MDHEN and CDR2 is SYDVKM. There are 15 residues in the CDR3. Trimming took off 6 bases at V and 7 bases at J, with 19 bases between the two ends. The protocol was immunoSEQ multiplex PCR, while the TCRdb copy is restricted to in-frame clones and leaves out a portion. The table shows 200,000 to 300,000 clones, with more than 65% occurring only once. The sample consisted of peripheral blood. The V call is TRBV28, the J call TRBJ2-1, with TRBD1 as a possible D gene (6 bases). The receptor was derived from a woman older than 75 with acute or convalescent COVID-19. CDR3 bases: TGTGCCAGCAGCCTACAGGGCAAAATACGTAATGAGCAGTTCTTC. Residues: CASSLQGKIRNEQFF. The whole variable domain, filled in from reference TRBV28 and TRBJ2-1, reads DVKVTQSSRYLVKRTGEKVFLECVQDMDHENMFWYRQDPGLGLRLIYFSYDVKMKEKGDIPEGYSVSREKKERFSLILESASTNQTSMYLCASSLQGKIRNEQFFGPGTRLTVL.